One and the same sample provided the 15 T cell receptor beta chains below, sequenced in a study of T-cell reconstitution after alpha-beta-depleted transplantation in children. During its preparation, the TCRbeta library received unique molecular identifiers. A single record per CDR3 protein comes from TCRdb applying MiXCR to the PCR reads. The sample has 200,000 to 300,000 distinct CDR3 sequences, roughly 8.2% seen once. This specimen consisted of PBMCs, mostly from graft donor cells, obtained 180 days after TCRalphabeta/CD19-depleted stem cell transplant. These TCRs come from a male patient younger than 18 who had a stem cell transplant for acute lymphoblastic leukemia, so the T cells may come from the graft donor.

This clonotype was picked up many times. CDR3 region: CASGLSLDRDSYEQYF. The CDR3 coding sequence is TGTGCTAGTGGTTTGTCCTTGGACAGGGATTCCTACGAGCAGTACTTC. The gene calls are TRBV12-5 and TRBJ2-7; TRBD1 matches 8 bases. The junction had 7 bases not matched to a gene; V was cut back by 2 bases and J by 1 base. Germline CDR1 reads LGHNT; CDR2 reads FRNRAP. The CDR3 is 16 residues long.

This clonotype showed up many times. This rearrangement joins TRBV10-3 to TRBJ2-2; weak D call: TRBD2 (5 bases). V lost 2 bases and J lost 7, with 8 bases in between. The CDR3 is 13 residues long. The V gene's germline CDR1 is ENHRY and CDR2 SYGVKD. The chain's CDR3 is CAISEGGVGELFF. DNA for the CDR3: TGTGCCATCAGTGAGGGAGGCGTCGGGGAGCTGTTTTTT.

In this sample, this clonotype turned up many times. DNA for the CDR3: TGTGCCAGCTCACCAGGTGGGGAGAGATCCAGGGTCCTGACTTTC. The encoded protein is CASSPGGERSRVLTF. The V call is TRBV18, the J call TRBJ2-6; D may be TRBD2 (5 bases). The CDR3 length is 15 residues. Deletions cut 2 bases from V and 13 bases from J, with 18 bases between. Germline CDR1 reads KGHSH; CDR2 reads LQKENI.

There are many counts of this clonotype. The V and J genes are TRBV12-3 or TRBV12-4 and TRBJ2-2; weak D call: TRBD1 (6 bases). The CDR3 covers 15 residues. V was shortened by 7 bases and J by 3 bases, with 15 bases between the two germline ends. This CDR3 reads CASKPGQGYTGELFF. CDR3 nucleotide sequence: TGTGCCAGCAAGCCGGGACAAGGGTACACCGGGGAGCTGTTTTTT.

Note on this clonotype: A much larger clone is a single base away; this may be a read error. The J gene is TRBJ1-2, the V gene TRBV2; D possibly corresponds to TRBD1 (5 bases). Germline CDR1 and CDR2: SNHLY and FYNNEI. The CDR3 has 15 residues. V was pared by 10 bases and J by 8 bases, with 26 bases between. DNA of the CDR3: TGTGCCACCAGAGCTAAGGGGCCCAGCTTTCGGGGCTACACCTTC. This codes for CATRAKGPSFRGYTF.

The CDR3 region is CASSKQVRSVGTDGYTF. Here the CDR3 DNA reads TGTGCCAGCAGCAAGCAGGTCAGAAGCGTGGGGACCGATGGCTACACCTTC. The chain employs TRBV3-1 and TRBJ1-2, with TRBD1 as a possible D gene (5 bases). The CDR3 runs to 17 residues. Looked up from germline, CDR1 is LGHDT and CDR2 is YNNKEL (reference sequence). Between the trimmed V and J ends, which lost 5 bases and 6 bases, there was a span of 25 bases.

This clonotype came up a few times. The junction departs from the called germline gene at one end, perhaps through a read error. V usage is TRBV20-1 and J usage is TRBJ1-1, with TRBD1 matching over 8 bases. The CDR3 totals 16 residues. Germline V lookup: CDR1 DFQATT, CDR2 SNEGSKA (reference sequence). The CDR3 sequence is CSARDSGGFMNTEAFF. For the CDR3, the DNA is TGCAGTGCCAGAGATTCAGGGGGCTTCATGAACACTGAAGCTTTCTTT.

At least ten counts were recorded for this clonotype. J is TRBJ2-7 and V is TRBV2; 9 bases are a match to TRBD1. This CDR3 comprises 13 residues. Per the germline V gene, CDR1 is SNHLY and CDR2 is FYNNEI. With V trimmed by 9 bases and J by 5 bases, 8 bases remained unmatched. The CDR3 DNA sequence: TGTGCCAGGGGTCGGGACAGGGCCCACGAGCAGTACTTC. Translating gives CARGRDRAHEQYF.

This clonotype was seen at least ten times. The chain couples TRBV6-5 to TRBJ2-7; 7 bases fit TRBD1. J lost 3 bases, V lost 2 bases, and 7 bases had no gene match. The CDR3 extends over 15 amino acids. Germline-derived CDR1 and CDR2 are MNHEY and SVGAGI. CDR3 residues: CASSYGTAEHYEQYF. For the CDR3, the DNA is TGTGCCAGCAGTTACGGGACAGCCGAACACTACGAGCAGTACTTC.

This clonotype was counted at least ten times. The chain combines TRBV5-6 with TRBJ2-1; 9 bases align to TRBD2. Germline V gives CDR1 SGHDT, CDR2 YYEEEE. CDR3 length equals 16 residues. Unmatched junction bases numbered 7, after V lost 0 bases and J lost 6 bases. The CDR3 is CASSLGAGGVSNEQFF. CDR3 in DNA: TGTGCCAGCAGCTTGGGTGCGGGAGGGGTGAGCAATGAGCAGTTCTTC. The entire variable domain, with the rest obtained from reference TRBV5-6 and TRBJ2-1, is as follows: DAGVTQSPTHLIKTRGQQVTLRCSPKSGHDTVSWYQQALGQGPQFIFQYYEEEERQRGNFPDRFSGHQFPNYSSELNVNALLLGDSALYLCASSLGAGGVSNEQFFGPGTRLTVL.

The sample holds many counts of this clonotype. The CDR3 reads CASSLGRLDEQFF. CDR3 DNA sequence: TGTGCCAGCAGCTTAGGCCGCCTAGATGAGCAGTTCTTC. The V gene is TRBV11-2, the J gene TRBJ2-1; no clear D. From germline, CDR1 is SGHAT and CDR2 FQNNGV. This CDR3 comprises 13 residues. Trimming removed 1 base from V and 8 bases from J, with 9 bases in between. Together with reference TRBV11-2 and TRBJ2-1, the CDR3 gives the full variable domain: EAGVAQSPRYKIIEKRQSVAFWCNPISGHATLYWYQQILGQGPKLLIQFQNNGVVDDSQLPKDRFSAERLKGVDSTLKIQPAKLEDSAVYLCASSLGRLDEQFFGPGTRLTVL.

This clonotype has at least ten counts. The chain employs TRBV14 and TRBJ2-1, with TRBD1 matching 8 bases. The CDR3 contains 18 residues. The germline gives CDR1 SGHDN, CDR2 FVKESK. V lost 4 bases and J lost 3; bases outside the gene matches: 14. This CDR3 reads CASSPRARGPYNYNEQFF. The DNA for the CDR3 is TGTGCCAGCAGCCCCAGGGCCAGGGGGCCTTACAACTACAATGAGCAGTTCTTC.

This clonotype was observed at least ten times. V usage is TRBV10-3 and J usage is TRBJ1-5, with TRBD1 matching 7 bases. Germline trimming cut 3 bases from V and 4 bases from J; bases unmatched to any gene: 6. Looked up from germline, CDR1 is ENHRY and CDR2 is SYGVKD. The CDR3 is 15 amino acids. CDR3 sequence: CAISDRDRINQPQHF. The CDR3 bases are TGTGCCATCAGTGACCGGGACAGAATAAATCAGCCCCAGCATTTT.

Of note for this clonotype: This could be a read error, since a much larger clone is one nucleotide away. This rearrangement joins TRBV28 to TRBJ2-7, with 10 bases lining up with TRBD2. CDR1 is MDHEN and CDR2 is SYDVKM in the germline V gene. This CDR3 has 15 residues. Trimming at V came to 5 bases and at J to 4 bases, leaving 8 bases not matched to a gene. CDR3 coding DNA: TGTGCCAGCAGTATCGGGACTAGCGCGAGTTACGAGCAGTACTTC. Its protein is CASSIGTSASYEQYF.

The sample holds many counts of this clonotype. The chain couples TRBV7-2 to TRBJ2-5; D is ambiguous. The CDR3 is 11 residues long. The ends were cut back, 4 bases at V and 3 bases at J, with 3 bases in the middle. Germline V gene sequence: CDR1 SGHTA, CDR2 FQGNSA. CDR3 protein: CASSSKETQYF. Written as DNA, the CDR3 is TGTGCCAGCAGCTCCAAAGAGACCCAGTACTTC.